This T cell receptor beta chain was captured in a study of T cell responses to AZD1222 COVID-19 vaccine. Notes on the study in general: Receipt of two AZD1222 doses was followed by a rise in Spike-specific TCR breadth and depth. Clonal diversity may have been underestimated in mostly white British donors.

CDR1 is MDHEN and CDR2 is SYDVKM in the germline V gene. This CDR3 spans 13 amino acids. Some clones are missing from TCRdb's copy, which holds only in-frame ones; the method was immunoSEQ multiplex PCR. The sample lists 150,000 to 200,000 clones, around 90% occurring once. Note on this clone: Its antigen is unidentified. A junction end diverges from the germline sequence, so it may reflect a read error.

The receptor's source is an adult in good health. V and J are TRBV28 and TRBJ1-2; no clear D gene. The material was peripheral blood, obtained on day 0 of AZD1222 vaccination. The CDR3 sequence: CASSFVGNPGFTF. CDR3 nucleotides: TGTGCCAGCAGTTTTGTAGGGAACCCCGGCTTCACCTTC.